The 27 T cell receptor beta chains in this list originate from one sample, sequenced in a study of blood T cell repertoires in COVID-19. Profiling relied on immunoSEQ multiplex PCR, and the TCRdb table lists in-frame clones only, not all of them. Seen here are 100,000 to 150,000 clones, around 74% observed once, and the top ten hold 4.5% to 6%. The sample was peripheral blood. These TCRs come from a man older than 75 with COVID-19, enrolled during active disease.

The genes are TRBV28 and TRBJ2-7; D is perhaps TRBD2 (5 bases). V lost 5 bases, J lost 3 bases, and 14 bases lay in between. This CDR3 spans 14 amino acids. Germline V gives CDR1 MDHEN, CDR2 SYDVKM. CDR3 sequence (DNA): TGTGCCAGCAGTGCCCCCGGGATCGTCTACGAGCAGTACTTC. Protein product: CASSAPGIVYEQYF.

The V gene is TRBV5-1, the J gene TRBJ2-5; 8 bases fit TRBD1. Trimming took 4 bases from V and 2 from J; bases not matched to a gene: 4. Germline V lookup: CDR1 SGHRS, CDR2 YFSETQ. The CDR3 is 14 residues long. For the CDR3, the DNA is TGCGCCAGCAGCCATGGGACAGGACAAGAGACCCAGTACTTC. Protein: CASSHGTGQETQYF.

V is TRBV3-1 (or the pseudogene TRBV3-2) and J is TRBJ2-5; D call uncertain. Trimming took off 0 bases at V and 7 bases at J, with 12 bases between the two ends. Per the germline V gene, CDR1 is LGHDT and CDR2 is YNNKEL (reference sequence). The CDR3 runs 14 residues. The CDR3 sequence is CASSQDQAARTQYF. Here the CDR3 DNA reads TGTGCCAGCAGCCAAGATCAGGCCGCCCGGACCCAGTACTTC.

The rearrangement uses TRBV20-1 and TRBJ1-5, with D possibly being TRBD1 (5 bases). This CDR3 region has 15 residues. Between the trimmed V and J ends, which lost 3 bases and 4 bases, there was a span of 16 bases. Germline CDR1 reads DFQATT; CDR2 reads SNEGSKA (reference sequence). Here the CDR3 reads CSASWDAGTNQPQHF. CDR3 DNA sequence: TGCAGTGCTAGTTGGGACGCAGGGACTAATCAGCCCCAGCATTTT.

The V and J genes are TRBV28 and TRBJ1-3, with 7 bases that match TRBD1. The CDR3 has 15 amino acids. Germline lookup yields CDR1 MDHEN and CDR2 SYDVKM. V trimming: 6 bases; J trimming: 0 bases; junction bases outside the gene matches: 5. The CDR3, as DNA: TGTGCCAGCAGGGGGGGACAGATCTCTGGAAACACCATATATTTT. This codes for CASRGGQISGNTIYF.

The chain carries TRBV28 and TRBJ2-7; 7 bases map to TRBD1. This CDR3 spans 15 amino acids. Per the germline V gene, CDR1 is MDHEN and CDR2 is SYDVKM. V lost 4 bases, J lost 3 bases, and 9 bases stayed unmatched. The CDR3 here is CASSSQGRGDYEQYF. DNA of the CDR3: TGTGCCAGCAGTTCACAGGGGAGAGGCGACTACGAGCAGTACTTC.

The CDR3 DNA is TGCGCCAGCAGCCAAGGAGAGCGGGCCTACAAAAACATTCAGTACTTC. This encodes CASSQGERAYKNIQYF. The chain uses TRBV4-1 and TRBJ2-4, with D possibly matching TRBD2 (6 bases). Per the germline V gene, CDR1 is MGHRA and CDR2 is YSYEKL. The length of the CDR3 is 16 residues. Trimming removed 1 base from V and 3 bases from J, with 13 bases in between.

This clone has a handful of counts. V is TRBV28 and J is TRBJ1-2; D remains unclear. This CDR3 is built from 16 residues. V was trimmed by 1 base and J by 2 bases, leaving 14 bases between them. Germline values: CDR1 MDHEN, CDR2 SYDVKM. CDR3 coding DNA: TGTGCCAGCAGTTTATTGGCTGGCGGATTAAACTATGGCTACACCTTC. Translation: CASSLLAGGLNYGYTF.

As DNA, the CDR3 is TGCGCCAGCAGGCAGGACAACTTTGAAGCTTTCTTT. Encoded protein: CASRQDNFEAFF. The genes are TRBV5-1 and TRBJ1-1; a weak D match, TRBD1 (5 bases). CDR3 size: 12 residues. Germline V gene data show CDR1 as SGHRS and CDR2 as YFSETQ. V was trimmed by 5 bases and J by 7 bases, leaving 12 bases between them.

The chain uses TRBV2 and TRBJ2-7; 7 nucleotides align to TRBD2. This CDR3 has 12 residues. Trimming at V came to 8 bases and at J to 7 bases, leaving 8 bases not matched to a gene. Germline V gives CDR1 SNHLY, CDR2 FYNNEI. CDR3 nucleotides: TGTGCCAGCGGGGGGGAATACGCGGAGCAGTACTTC. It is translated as CASGGEYAEQYF.

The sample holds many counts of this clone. CDR3 in amino acids: CSASLRLQETQYF. CDR3 nucleotides: TGCAGTGCTAGTTTGAGGTTACAAGAGACCCAGTACTTC. This rearrangement joins TRBV20-1 to TRBJ2-5; D is ambiguous. There are 13 residues in the CDR3. The ends were cut back, 3 bases at V and 2 bases at J, with 10 bases in the middle. Germline V gene sequence: CDR1 DFQATT, CDR2 SNEGSKA (reference sequence).

CDR3 in DNA: TGTGCCAGCAGTAGAGACGGACAGGGGTTGACTGAAGCTTTCTTT. It is translated as CASSRDGQGLTEAFF. The genes are TRBV9 and TRBJ1-1; TRBD1 matches 9 bases. Trimming at V came to 5 bases and at J to 5 bases, leaving 10 bases not matched to a gene. Germline CDR1 and CDR2: SGDLS and YYNGEE. The CDR3 covers 15 residues. The full variable domain, completed using reference TRBV9 and TRBJ1-1, is DSGVTQTPKHLITATGQRVTLRCSPRSGDLSVYWYQQSLDQGLQFLIQYYNGEERAKGNILERFSAQQFPDLHSELNLSSLELGDSALYFCASSRDGQGLTEAFFGQGTRLTVV.

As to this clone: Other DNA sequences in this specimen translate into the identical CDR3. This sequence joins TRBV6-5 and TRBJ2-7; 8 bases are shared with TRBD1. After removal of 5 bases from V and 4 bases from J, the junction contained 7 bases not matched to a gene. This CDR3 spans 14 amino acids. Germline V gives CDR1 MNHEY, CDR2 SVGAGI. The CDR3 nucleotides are TGTGCCAGCAGTCCCGGGACAGGAAAATACGAGCAGTACTTC. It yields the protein CASSPGTGKYEQYF.

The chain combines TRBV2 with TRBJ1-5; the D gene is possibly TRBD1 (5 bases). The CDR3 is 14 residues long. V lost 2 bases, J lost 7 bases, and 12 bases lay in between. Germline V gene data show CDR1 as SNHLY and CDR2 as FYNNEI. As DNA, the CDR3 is TGTGCCAGCAGTGAATATCAGGGTGGCCAGCCCCAGCATTTT. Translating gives CASSEYQGGQPQHF.

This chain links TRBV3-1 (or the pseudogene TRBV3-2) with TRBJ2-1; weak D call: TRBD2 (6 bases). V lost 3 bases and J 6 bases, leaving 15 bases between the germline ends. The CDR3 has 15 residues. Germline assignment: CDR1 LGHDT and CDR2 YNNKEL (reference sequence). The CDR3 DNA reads TGTGCCAGCAGCCAGGCACCCCTAGCGTTCAATGAGCAGTTCTTC. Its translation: CASSQAPLAFNEQFF.

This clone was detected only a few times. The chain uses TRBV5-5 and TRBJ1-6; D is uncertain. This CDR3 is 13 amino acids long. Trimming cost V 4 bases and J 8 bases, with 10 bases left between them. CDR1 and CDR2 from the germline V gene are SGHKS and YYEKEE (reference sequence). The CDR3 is CASSPGGYSPLHF. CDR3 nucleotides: TGTGCCAGCAGCCCGGGAGGATATTCACCCCTCCACTTT.

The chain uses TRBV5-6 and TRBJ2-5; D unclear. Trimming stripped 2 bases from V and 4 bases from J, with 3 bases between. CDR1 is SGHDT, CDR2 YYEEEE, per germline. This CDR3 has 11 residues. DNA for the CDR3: TGTGCCAGCAGCTTCCGAGAGACCCAGTACTTC. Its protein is CASSFRETQYF.

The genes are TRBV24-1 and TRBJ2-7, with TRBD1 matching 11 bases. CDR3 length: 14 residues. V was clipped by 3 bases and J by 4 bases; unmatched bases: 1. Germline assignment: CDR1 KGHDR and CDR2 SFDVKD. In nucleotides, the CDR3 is TGTGCCACCAGTGATCGGGACAGGGGGTACGAGCAGTACTTC. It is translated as CATSDRDRGYEQYF.

CDR3 sequence: CASSIGTGWETQYF. The CDR3, as DNA: TGTGCCAGTAGTATCGGGACAGGGTGGGAGACCCAGTACTTC. The V call is TRBV19, the J call TRBJ2-5, with 9 bases identical to TRBD1. The trim removed 3 bases at V and 5 bases at J, leaving 4 bases unmatched. The germline CDR1 and CDR2 sequences are LNHDA and SQIVND (reference sequence). The CDR3 consists of 14 residues.

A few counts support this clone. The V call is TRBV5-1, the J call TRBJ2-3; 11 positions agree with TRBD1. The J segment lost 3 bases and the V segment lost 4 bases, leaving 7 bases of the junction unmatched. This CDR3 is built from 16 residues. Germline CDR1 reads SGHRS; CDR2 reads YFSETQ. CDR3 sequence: CASSKGQGAGTDTQYF. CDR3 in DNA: TGCGCCAGCAGCAAAGGACAGGGGGCGGGTACAGATACGCAGTATTTT.

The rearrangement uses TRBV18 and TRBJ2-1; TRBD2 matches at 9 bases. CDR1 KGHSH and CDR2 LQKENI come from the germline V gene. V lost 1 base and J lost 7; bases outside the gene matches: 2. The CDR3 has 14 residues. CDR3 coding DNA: TGTGCCAGCTCACCACTAGCGGGAGCGAATGAGCAGTTCTTC. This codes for CASSPLAGANEQFF.

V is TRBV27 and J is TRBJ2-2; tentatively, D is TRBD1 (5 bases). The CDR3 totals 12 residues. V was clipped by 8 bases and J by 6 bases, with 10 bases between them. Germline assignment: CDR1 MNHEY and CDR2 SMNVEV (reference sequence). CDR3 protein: CASGAASGELFF. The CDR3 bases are TGTGCCAGCGGGGCGGCGTCCGGGGAGCTGTTTTTT.

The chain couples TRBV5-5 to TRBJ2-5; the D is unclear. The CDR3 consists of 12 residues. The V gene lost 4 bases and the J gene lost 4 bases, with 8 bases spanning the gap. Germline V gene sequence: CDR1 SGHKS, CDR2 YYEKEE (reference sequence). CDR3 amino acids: CASSAPLETQYF. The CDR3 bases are TGTGCCAGCAGCGCCCCACTAGAGACCCAGTACTTC.

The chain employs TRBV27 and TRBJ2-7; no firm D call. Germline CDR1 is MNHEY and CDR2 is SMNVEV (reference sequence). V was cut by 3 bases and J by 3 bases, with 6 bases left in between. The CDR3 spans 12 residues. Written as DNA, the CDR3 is TGTGCCAGCAGTTTCTCGGGCTACGAGCAGTACTTC. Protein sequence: CASSFSGYEQYF.

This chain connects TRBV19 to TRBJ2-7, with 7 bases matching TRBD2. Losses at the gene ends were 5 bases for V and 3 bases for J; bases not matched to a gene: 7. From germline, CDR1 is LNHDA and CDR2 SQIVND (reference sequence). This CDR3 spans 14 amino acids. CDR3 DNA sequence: TGTGCCAGTAGTTCGGCGGGAGAAAACTACGAGCAGTACTTC. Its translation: CASSSAGENYEQYF. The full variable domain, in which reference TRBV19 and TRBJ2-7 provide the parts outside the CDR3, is DGGITQSPKYLFRKEGQNVTLSCEQNLNHDAMYWYRQDPGQGLRLIYYSQIVNDFQKGDIAEGYSVSREKKESFPLTVTSAQKNPTAFYLCASSSAGENYEQYFGPGTRLTVT.

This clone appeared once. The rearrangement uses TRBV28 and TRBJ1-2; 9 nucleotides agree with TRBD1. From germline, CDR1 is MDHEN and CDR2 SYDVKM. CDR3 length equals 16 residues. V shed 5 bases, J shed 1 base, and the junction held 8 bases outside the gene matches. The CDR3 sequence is CASSVAGTGSNYGYTF. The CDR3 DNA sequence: TGTGCCAGCAGTGTAGCCGGGACAGGGAGTAACTATGGCTACACCTTC.

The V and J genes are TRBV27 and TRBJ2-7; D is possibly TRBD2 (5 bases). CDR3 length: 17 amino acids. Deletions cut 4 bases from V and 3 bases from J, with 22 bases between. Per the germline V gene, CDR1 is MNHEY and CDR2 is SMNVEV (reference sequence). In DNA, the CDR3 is TGTGCCAGCAGTTGGGATAGCGCCACCCCTTTACACTACGAGCAGTACTTC. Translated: CASSWDSATPLHYEQYF.